This entry lists 29 T cell receptor beta chains sequenced from one sample in a study of T cell responses to AZD1222 COVID-19 vaccine. The table came from immunoSEQ multiplex PCR; TCRdb's copy has only in-frame clones and leaves some out. In the table there are 110,000 or so clones, roughly 88% of which are singletons. Material: peripheral blood, obtained 28 days after the second AZD1222 dose. These receptors were collected from an adult who received the AZD1222 COVID-19 vaccine.

The chain employs TRBV7-2 and TRBJ1-2; 7 positions match TRBD1. Germline CDR1 SGHTA, CDR2 FQGNSA. This CDR3 is built from 15 residues. With 2 bases clipped from V and 1 base from J, the junction kept 4 bases outside the gene matches. The CDR3, as DNA: TGTGCCAGCAGCTTATTCACAGGGGTTAACTATGGCTACACCTTC. This sequence encodes CASSLFTGVNYGYTF.

This chain connects TRBV6-5 to TRBJ1-5, with D perhaps matching TRBD1 (6 bases). The CDR3 is made up of 14 amino acids. V dropped 6 bases and J dropped 2 bases, with 11 bases sitting between them. CDR1 MNHEY and CDR2 SVGAGI come from the germline V gene. CDR3: CASRKTGRNQPQHF. The CDR3 DNA reads TGTGCCAGCAGGAAAACAGGGCGCAATCAGCCCCAGCATTTT.

The chain uses TRBV11-2 and TRBJ2-5; the D is unclear. Germline CDR1 and CDR2: SGHAT and FQNNGV. Trimming took off 2 bases at V and 2 bases at J, with 12 bases between the two ends. The CDR3 is 15 residues long. As DNA, the CDR3 is TGTGCCAGCAGCTTAATGGCGACGGAACAAGAGACCCAGTACTTC. It translates to CASSLMATEQETQYF.

The chain has TRBV5-6 and TRBJ1-4; D is uncertain. This CDR3 comprises 15 residues. V was clipped by 0 bases and J by 7 bases, with 13 bases between them. Per the germline V gene, CDR1 is SGHDT and CDR2 is YYEEEE. As DNA, the CDR3 is TGTGCCAGCAGCTTGGGTCCGGGTTCTTCTGAAAAACTGTTTTTT. This gives the protein CASSLGPGSSEKLFF.

The J gene is TRBJ2-7, the V gene TRBV6-5; tentative D call: TRBD2 (5 bases). Germline-derived CDR1 and CDR2 are MNHEY and SVGAGI. This CDR3 is 11 amino acids long. V was cut by 8 bases and J by 7 bases, with 12 bases left in between. This CDR3 is CASSHREEQYF. CDR3 sequence (DNA): TGTGCCAGCTCCCATAGGGAGGAGCAGTACTTC.

J is TRBJ2-3 and V is TRBV7-3; TRBD1 matches at 9 bases. J was trimmed by 2 bases and V by 3 bases; bases with no gene match: 3. The CDR3 is 15 amino acids. In germline, CDR1 is SGHTA, CDR2 FQGTGA. The CDR3 region has the DNA TGTGCCAGCAGCTTGGGACAGGGAGCCACAGATACGCAGTATTTT. Protein sequence: CASSLGQGATDTQYF.

The chain carries TRBV11-1 and TRBJ2-5; 10 bases align to TRBD2. After removal of 6 bases from V and 4 bases from J, the junction contained 2 bases not matched to a gene. The CDR3 spans 13 residues. Germline CDR1 is SGHAT and CDR2 is FQDESV (reference sequence). The CDR3: CASRRTSGETQYF. The CDR3 nucleotides are TGTGCCAGCAGACGGACTAGCGGAGAGACCCAGTACTTC.

CDR3 protein: CASSQDWDYNEQFF. CDR3 nucleotides: TGTGCCAGCAGCCAAGATTGGGACTACAATGAGCAGTTCTTC. This chain joins TRBV4-2 and TRBJ2-1; D remains unclear. Deletions cut 0 bases from V and 3 bases from J, with 6 bases between. Germline CDR1 is LGHNA and CDR2 is YNFKEQ. The CDR3 contains 14 residues.

The table lists this clone with a count of one. V is TRBV5-1 and J is TRBJ2-2; 8 bases line up with TRBD1. Germline V gene data show CDR1 as SGHRS and CDR2 as YFSETQ. The J segment lost 3 bases and the V segment lost 0 bases, leaving 1 base of the junction unmatched. The CDR3 length is 15 residues. CDR3 region: CASSLETGDTGELFF. The CDR3 DNA reads TGCGCCAGCAGCTTGGAGACAGGGGACACCGGGGAGCTGTTTTTT.

The rearrangement links TRBV3-1 (or the pseudogene TRBV3-2) to TRBJ2-4, with a possible D match to TRBD1 (6 bases). The germline V and J ends were trimmed by 0 bases and 1 base, with 13 bases remaining between them. Germline lookup yields CDR1 LGHDT and CDR2 YNNKEL (reference sequence). The CDR3 has 17 amino acids. The CDR3 spells CASSQDGTGTAKNIQYF. The CDR3 region has the DNA TGTGCCAGCAGCCAAGATGGAACAGGGACGGCCAAAAACATTCAGTACTTC.

This chain joins TRBV7-2 and TRBJ1-2; TRBD1 aligns across 7 bases. J gave up 2 bases and V 5 bases, and 11 bases lay outside the gene matches. Germline V CDR1 and CDR2: SGHTA, FQGNSA. This CDR3 is built from 16 residues. The CDR3 DNA sequence: TGTGCCAGCAGCCTACGACAGGGTCCGGCAAACTATGGCTACACCTTC. This translates into CASSLRQGPANYGYTF.

This clone was seen a single time. The J gene is TRBJ1-1, the V gene TRBV19, with D maybe TRBD1 (6 bases). The V gene lost 3 bases and the J gene lost 4 bases, with 12 bases spanning the gap. Germline V gene data show CDR1 as LNHDA and CDR2 as SQIVND (reference sequence). The CDR3 extends over 14 amino acids. CDR3 residues: CASSIQGRGTEAFF. The CDR3 nucleotides read TGTGCCAGTAGTATTCAGGGGAGGGGCACTGAAGCTTTCTTT.

V is TRBV19 and J is TRBJ1-5; 7 bases match TRBD1. Germline assignment: CDR1 LNHDA and CDR2 SQIVND (reference sequence). The CDR3 runs 14 residues. V dropped 10 bases and J dropped 6; count of bases not matched to a gene: 12. DNA for the CDR3: TGTGCCACAACCGGGACAGCGCCGGGTCAGCCCCAGCATTTT. Its protein is CATTGTAPGQPQHF.

V and J are TRBV21-1 and TRBJ1-2; the D call TRBD1 from the table was never checked on the DNA. TRBV21-1 is a documented pseudogene. The CDR3 covers 14 residues. In DNA, the CDR3 is TGTGCCAGCAGCAAACTCAGGGGGCTAGCTGGCTACACCTTC. Its protein product is CASSKLRGLAGYTF.

The chain employs TRBV4-1 and TRBJ2-1; 8 nucleotides agree with TRBD2. V lost 6 bases and J lost 10; bases outside the gene matches: 17. Germline values: CDR1 MGHRA, CDR2 YSYEKL. The CDR3 totals 16 residues. CDR3 in DNA: TGCGCCAGCAGGCCGAGCGGACTAGCAGGTTTCGGCGAGCAGTTCTTC. It is translated as CASRPSGLAGFGEQFF.

The chain joins TRBV4-1 to TRBJ1-2; D is possibly TRBD1 (5 bases). The CDR3 totals 14 residues. The V end was cut by 6 bases, the J end by 8 bases, with 19 bases between. CDR1 and CDR2 (germline): MGHRA, YSYEKL. CDR3 DNA sequence: TGCGCCAGCAGATTGACAGAACTTTCAGGCGGCTACACCTTC. Its protein product is CASRLTELSGGYTF.

The chain carries TRBV4-1 and TRBJ2-3; TRBD2 matches 8 bases. The CDR3 extends over 20 amino acids. With 1 base clipped from V and 2 bases from J, the junction kept 17 bases outside the gene matches. Germline-derived CDR1 and CDR2 are MGHRA and YSYEKL. CDR3 nucleotides: TGCGCCAGCAGCCAAGTTCAGGGAGCGGGGGCCCCGCGACCCACAGATACGCAGTATTTT. Amino acids: CASSQVQGAGAPRPTDTQYF.

V gene TRBV18 combines with J gene TRBJ1-2, with TRBD1 matching over 7 bases. The length of the CDR3 is 14 residues. V dropped 3 bases and J dropped 4; count of bases not matched to a gene: 5. Germline V gene data show CDR1 as KGHSH and CDR2 as LQKENI. The CDR3 DNA sequence: TGTGCCAGCTCACCCTCCGGGGACAGCTATGGCTACACCTTC. Translated, it gives CASSPSGDSYGYTF.

V gene TRBV2 combines with J gene TRBJ2-2, with 7 bases matching TRBD2. The germline V gene encodes CDR1 SNHLY and CDR2 FYNNEI. The CDR3 is 14 residues long. J gave up 2 bases and V 7 bases, and 4 bases lay outside the gene matches. DNA of the CDR3: TGTGCCAGCATTGCGGGGGTTAACACCGGGGAGCTGTTTTTT. As protein: CASIAGVNTGELFF.

The V and J genes are TRBV4-2 and TRBJ2-4, with 8 bases matching TRBD2. This CDR3 spans 20 amino acids. Trimming took 2 bases from V and 0 from J; bases not matched to a gene: 15. The germline V gene has CDR1 LGHNA and CDR2 YNFKEQ. This CDR3 reads CASSQTQWGGRSAAKNIQYF. Here the CDR3 DNA reads TGTGCCAGCAGCCAAACCCAGTGGGGCGGGAGGTCGGCAGCCAAAAACATTCAGTACTTC.

The V gene is TRBV18, the J gene TRBJ2-5; D tentatively fits TRBD1 or TRBD2 (5 bases each). V lost 8 bases, J lost 2 bases, and 9 bases lay in between. This CDR3 is 12 amino acids long. Germline V gene lookup returns CDR1 KGHSH and CDR2 LQKENI. CDR3 residues: CASVGEQETQYF. The CDR3, as DNA: TGTGCCAGCGTGGGGGAGCAAGAGACCCAGTACTTC.

V usage is TRBV7-9 and J usage is TRBJ2-3; 7 bases match TRBD1. The trim removed 1 base at V and 2 bases at J, leaving 3 bases unmatched. Germline V gene lookup returns CDR1 SEHNR and CDR2 FQNEAQ (reference sequence). This CDR3 comprises 15 residues. In nucleotides, the CDR3 is TGTGCCAGCAGCTTAGGGGACAGTATCACAGATACGCAGTATTTT. As protein: CASSLGDSITDTQYF.

V usage is TRBV7-2 and J usage is TRBJ1-1; 11 nucleotides match TRBD1. CDR3 length: 15 amino acids. In germline, CDR1 is SGHTA, CDR2 FQGNSA. V shed 5 bases, J shed 4 bases, and the junction held 6 bases outside the gene matches. The CDR3 DNA reads as TGTGCCAGCAGCACGCGGACAGGGGGCTTCACTGAAGCTTTCTTT. As protein: CASSTRTGGFTEAFF.

The chain joins TRBV18 to TRBJ2-3, with TRBD1 matching 7 bases. J gave up 3 bases and V 4 bases, and 4 bases lay outside the gene matches. CDR1 KGHSH and CDR2 LQKENI come from the germline V gene. CDR3 length: 14 residues. CDR3 protein: CASSLGQETDTQYF. CDR3 bases: TGTGCCAGCTCACTAGGACAGGAGACAGATACGCAGTATTTT.

The CDR3 DNA reads as TGTGCCAGCAGTTACCCGGCGAAAAATCAGCCCCAGCATTTT. Translating it yields CASSYPAKNQPQHF. The rearrangement links TRBV28 to TRBJ1-5; no definite D call. Trimming took off 4 bases at V and 4 bases at J, with 11 bases between the two ends. This CDR3 region has 14 residues. Germline V gene sequence: CDR1 MDHEN, CDR2 SYDVKM. The full variable domain, rest sourced from reference TRBV28 and TRBJ1-5, is DVKVTQSSRYLVKRTGEKVFLECVQDMDHENMFWYRQDPGLGLRLIYFSYDVKMKEKGDIPEGYSVSREKKERFSLILESASTNQTSMYLCASSYPAKNQPQHFGDGTRLSIL.

CDR3 in DNA: TGCGCCAGCAGGGACAGGGAGGATCAGCCCCAGCATTTT. It encodes CASRDREDQPQHF. The gene calls are TRBV10-2 and TRBJ1-5, with TRBD1 matching 8 bases. CDR1 WSHSY and CDR2 SAAADI come from the germline V gene. V shed 6 bases, J shed 5 bases, and the junction held 3 bases outside the gene matches. The CDR3 spans 13 residues.

The genes are TRBV4-1 and TRBJ1-1, with D tentatively TRBD1 (6 bases). The CDR3 spans 16 residues. Germline lookup yields CDR1 MGHRA and CDR2 YSYEKL. Trimming took off 4 bases at V and 0 bases at J, with 15 bases between the two ends. CDR3 sequence: CASSPSRTGLNTEAFF. As DNA, the CDR3 is TGCGCCAGCAGCCCCAGCCGTACAGGGCTGAACACTGAAGCTTTCTTT.

The chain is built from TRBV6-5 and TRBJ2-7; TRBD2 matches at 7 bases. The germline gives CDR1 MNHEY, CDR2 SVGAGI. There are 15 residues in the CDR3. V lost 6 bases to trimming and J lost 2 bases; unmatched junction nucleotides: 10. CDR3 residues: CASRPRTSNAYEQYF. The CDR3 DNA reads TGTGCCAGCAGGCCCCGGACTAGTAACGCCTACGAGCAGTACTTC.

The gene calls are TRBV28 and TRBJ2-5; D might be TRBD1 or TRBD2, each matching 6 bases. CDR1 and CDR2 from the germline V gene are MDHEN and SYDVKM. The V gene lost 10 bases and the J gene lost 3 bases, with 18 bases spanning the gap. There are 14 residues in the CDR3. The CDR3 reads CATLQGGGEETQYF. The DNA for the CDR3 is TGTGCCACCCTACAGGGAGGTGGGGAAGAGACCCAGTACTTC.